This T cell receptor beta chain is from a study of cytomegalovirus exposure and HLA in healthy donors. Study-wide background: Samples from HLA-typed donors yielded about 86 million unique TCRs in an early data release. In terms of ancestry, the Caucasian-associated cluster contained roughly four fifths of the approximately 420 genotyped donors.

Trimming left V 3 bases short and J 0 bases short, with 9 bases between. Looked up from germline, CDR1 is SGHAT and CDR2 is FQNNGV. The CDR3 contains 15 residues. PCR involved 60 Vbeta and 13 Jbeta primers. In the original processing: Unique TCR beta chains numbered around 75 million in a later analysis, with approximately 10 million shared. Only in-frame clones appear in the TCRdb table, and some are missing; sequencing was by immunoSEQ multiplex PCR. V and J calls plus clone size are reproduced from that table; the DNA served to infer D and trimming. The table lists 65,000 to 90,000 clones, roughly 73% of them singletons.

Material: PBMCs. This chain connects TRBV11-2 to TRBJ1-5; TRBD1 is a possible D gene (5 bases). The receptor comes from a woman in her thirties or forties in good health and CMV-seropositive. The CDR3 protein is CASSLGGDSNQPQHF. CDR3 coding DNA: TGTGCCAGCAGCTTGGGGGGGGATAGCAATCAGCCCCAGCATTTT.